The clone carrying this T cell receptor beta chain was seen a few times. Template material for amplifying TCR beta CDR3 regions consisted of RNA transcripts. HTBI primers were used for first-round RT-PCR of the TCR CDR3. TCRdb reprocessed the multiplex PCR reads via MiXCR and lists one record per CDR3 protein. Of a few hundred thousand distinct CDR3 sequences listed, 15% to 20% are singletons. This record belongs to a study of T cells in Graves' hyperthyroidism and ophthalmopathy. Overall study context: Initial diagnosis, before any treatment, was when peripheral blood was collected.

Unmatched junction bases numbered 12, after V lost 2 bases and J lost 5 bases. Looked up from germline, CDR1 is SGDLS and CDR2 is YYNGEE. The CDR3 has 18 residues. Sample: blood. This chain links TRBV9 with TRBJ2-5; 13 nucleotides match TRBD2. The source is a woman aged 18 to 35 with Graves' ophthalmopathy. This chain's CDR3 is CASSVTPGLAGVKETQYF. The CDR3 coding sequence is TGTGCCAGCAGCGTCACCCCAGGACTAGCGGGAGTAAAGGAGACCCAGTACTTC. The whole variable domain, filled in from reference TRBV9 and TRBJ2-5, reads DSGVTQTPKHLITATGQRVTLRCSPRSGDLSVYWYQQSLDQGLQFLIQYYNGEERAKGNILERFSAQQFPDLHSELNLSSLELGDSALYFCASSVTPGLAGVKETQYFGPGTRLLVL.